Detailed here is one T cell receptor beta chain. Its ends do not fully match the called genes, so a read error is possible. Other DNA variants within this sample encode the same CDR3. The source of the sample is a study of blood T cell repertoires in COVID-19. Sequencing used immunoSEQ multiplex PCR; TCRdb keeps in-frame clones, though not all of them. The sample records fewer than 350,000 clones, approximately 91% being singletons. The CDR3 contains 15 residues. Germline V gene data show CDR1 as SEHNR and CDR2 as FQNEAQ (reference sequence). Sequenced input: PBMCs or T cells enriched from blood (not recorded which). The rearrangement links TRBV7-9 to TRBJ2-3, with 12 bases aligning to TRBD2. The source is a man aged 60 to 69 who had recovered from COVID-19. The CDR3 DNA sequence: TGTGCCAGCAGCGCACTAGCGGGAGGCACGGATACGCAGTATTTT. This translates into CASSALAGGTDTQYF.